The entry below gives a single T cell receptor beta chain sequence along with its context. Assay used: immunoSEQ multiplex PCR; TCRdb lists only in-frame clones, some missing. Altogether about 190,000 clones are present, approximately 84% being singletons, with the ten largest covering roughly 3.2%. The V gene end was trimmed by 4 bases and the J gene end by 6 bases; junction bases not matched to a gene: 14. This CDR3 contains 17 residues. Per the germline V gene, CDR1 is MNHNS and CDR2 is SASEGT. Cohorts were assigned according to the clinical history that participants reported. These data belong to a study of blood T cell repertoires in COVID-19. Study information: COVID-19 samples, acute and convalescent, were from the United States, Italy and Spain.

The clonotype was recovered from a woman aged 30 to 39 who had recovered from COVID-19. J is TRBJ2-1 and V is TRBV6-1; 8 bases align to TRBD2. Material: PBMCs or T cells enriched from blood (not recorded which). CDR3 nucleotide sequence: TGTGCCAGCAGTGCAGGCCCCGGCGGGGGGCCAAGCAATGAGCAGTTCTTC. Encoded protein: CASSAGPGGGPSNEQFF.